Shown below are 6 T cell receptor beta chains from a single sample sequenced in a study of blood T cell repertoires in COVID-19. Measured with immunoSEQ multiplex PCR; TCRdb has only the in-frame clones, and not every one. The table has a few hundred thousand clones, about 79% seen once. Material: peripheral blood. Receptors originate from a man aged 80 or over with acute or convalescent COVID-19.

The chain carries TRBV4-1 and TRBJ2-7, with 10 bases matching TRBD2. CDR1 is MGHRA and CDR2 is YSYEKL in the germline V gene. The CDR3 extends over 15 amino acids. Trimming at V came to 4 bases and at J to 3 bases, leaving 6 bases not matched to a gene. The CDR3 reads CASSRGIAGGYEQYF. DNA for the CDR3: TGCGCCAGCAGCCGGGGAATAGCGGGAGGCTACGAGCAGTACTTC.

The chain combines TRBV5-1 with TRBJ1-4; 9 bases are shared with TRBD1. V dropped 4 bases and J dropped 8; count of bases not matched to a gene: 9. CDR1 and CDR2 from the germline V gene are SGHRS and YFSETQ. CDR3 size: 15 residues. In DNA, the CDR3 is TGCGCCAGCAGCCATACAGGGGGCATAGGGGAAAAACTGTTTTTT. This translates into CASSHTGGIGEKLFF.

The rearrangement uses TRBV11-1 and TRBJ1-5; D is ambiguous. The CDR3 loop spans 13 amino acids. Germline V gene data show CDR1 as SGHAT and CDR2 as FQDESV (reference sequence). Trimming took off 4 bases at V and 2 bases at J, with 6 bases between the two ends. The CDR3 sequence is CASSSNGNQPQHF. Here the CDR3 DNA reads TGTGCCAGCAGCTCCAATGGCAATCAGCCCCAGCATTTT.

The chain joins TRBV19 to TRBJ1-6; 8 positions match TRBD1. The trim removed 5 bases at V and 6 bases at J, leaving 6 bases unmatched. The CDR3 loop spans 15 amino acids. Germline loops: CDR1 LNHDA, CDR2 SQIVND (reference sequence). For the CDR3, the DNA is TGTGCCAGTAGTCCCCGGACAGGGAGTAATTCACCCCTCCACTTT. It codes for CASSPRTGSNSPLHF.

For the CDR3, the DNA is TGTGCCAGCAGCTTTAGTTTTTGGGTTGCCGGAGCAACGCCCCTCCACTTT. It yields the protein CASSFSFWVAGATPLHF. This chain joins TRBV7-6 and TRBJ1-6; no reliable D call. V shed 3 bases and J shed 13 bases, with 25 bases lying between them. Germline V lookup: CDR1 SGHVS, CDR2 FNYEAQ. The CDR3 consists of 17 residues.

This rearrangement joins TRBV28 to TRBJ2-4; TRBD1 might be the D (7 bases). The CDR3 has 16 amino acids. Trimming removed 6 bases from V and 2 bases from J, with 17 bases in between. CDR1 and CDR2 (germline): MDHEN, SYDVKM. CDR3: CASREGATGPKNIQYF. The DNA of the CDR3 is TGTGCCAGCAGGGAGGGGGCTACGGGTCCCAAAAACATTCAGTACTTC.